The source of this TCR beta chain is a study of blood T cell repertoires in COVID-19. Here immunoSEQ multiplex PCR was the method, and the copy in TCRdb shows in-frame clones only, minus some. The sample consists of 80,000 or so clones, 88% of them appearing once. Per the germline V gene, CDR1 is MDHEN and CDR2 is SYDVKM. The V gene end was trimmed by 9 bases and the J gene end by 7 bases; junction bases not matched to a gene: 11. CDR3 length: 13 amino acids. The V call is TRBV28, the J call TRBJ2-7; 8 bases match TRBD2. The specimen sequenced was peripheral blood. This sequence originates from a human donor in a cohort sampled during active COVID-19. The DNA for the CDR3 is TGTGCCAGTATAGCGGGAACCTCTTTGGAGCAGTACTTC. Protein product: CASIAGTSLEQYF.